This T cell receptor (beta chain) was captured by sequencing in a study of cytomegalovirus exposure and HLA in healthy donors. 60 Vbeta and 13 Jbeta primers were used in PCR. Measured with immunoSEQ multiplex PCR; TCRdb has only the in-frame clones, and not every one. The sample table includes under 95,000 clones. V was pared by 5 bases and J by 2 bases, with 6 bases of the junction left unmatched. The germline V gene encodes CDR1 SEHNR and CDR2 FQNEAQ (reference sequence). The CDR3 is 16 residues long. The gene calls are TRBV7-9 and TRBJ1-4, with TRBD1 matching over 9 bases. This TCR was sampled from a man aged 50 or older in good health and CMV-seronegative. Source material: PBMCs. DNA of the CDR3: TGTGCCAGCAGCGGCGGACAGGGGCTTACTAATGAAAAACTGTTTTTT. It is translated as CASSGGQGLTNEKLFF.